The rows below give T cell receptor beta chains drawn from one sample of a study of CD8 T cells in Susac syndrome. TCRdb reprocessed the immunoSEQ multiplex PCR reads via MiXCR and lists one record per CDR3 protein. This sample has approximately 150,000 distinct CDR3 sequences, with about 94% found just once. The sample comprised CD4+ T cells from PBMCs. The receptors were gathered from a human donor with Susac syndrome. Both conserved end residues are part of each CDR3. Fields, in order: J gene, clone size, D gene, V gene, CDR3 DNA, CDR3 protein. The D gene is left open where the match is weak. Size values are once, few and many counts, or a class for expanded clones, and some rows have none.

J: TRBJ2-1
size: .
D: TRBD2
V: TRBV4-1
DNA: TGCGCCAGCAGCCAAGAGGGGGGACTAGCGATTAGTGAGCAGTTCTTC
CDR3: CASSQEGGLAISEQFF

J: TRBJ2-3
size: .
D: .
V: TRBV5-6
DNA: TGTGCCAGCAGCCAGCCCCATCCAGGGTCGGGAGATACGCAGTATTTT
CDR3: CASSQPHPGSGDTQYF

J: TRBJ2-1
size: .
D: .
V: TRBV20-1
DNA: TGCAGTGCTAGAGATGGAGGGCGCAGAAATGAGCAGTTCTTC
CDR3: CSARDGGRRNEQFF

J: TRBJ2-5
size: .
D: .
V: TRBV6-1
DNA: TGTGCCACCTCCCCGGGACACTTACAAGAGACCCAGTACTTC
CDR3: CATSPGHLQETQYF

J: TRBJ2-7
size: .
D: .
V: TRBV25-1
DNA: TGTGCCAGCAGTGTCCGGCAGAGCTACGAGCAGTACTTC
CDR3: CASSVRQSYEQYF

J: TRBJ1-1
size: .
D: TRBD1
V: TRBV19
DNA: TGTGCCAGTAGTAATACGGGGACAGGATTGAACACTGAAGCTTTCTTT
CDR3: CASSNTGTGLNTEAFF

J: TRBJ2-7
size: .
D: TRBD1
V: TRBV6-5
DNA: TGTGCCAGCAGCCTACAGGGGGCAGGAGAGCAGTACTTC
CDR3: CASSLQGAGEQYF

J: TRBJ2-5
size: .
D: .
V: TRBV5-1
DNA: TGCGCCAGCAGCAACAGGGGAGGTCAAGAGACCCAGTACTTC
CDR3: CASSNRGGQETQYF

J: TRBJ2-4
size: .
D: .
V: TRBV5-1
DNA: TGCGCCAGCAGCCGCGGATCAGGGGATCAGGGCAAAAACATTCAGTACTTC
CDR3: CASSRGSGDQGKNIQYF

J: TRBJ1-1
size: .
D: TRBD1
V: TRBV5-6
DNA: TGTGCCAGCAGCTTGATGGGCCAGGGGGCCACTGAAGCTTTCTTT
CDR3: CASSLMGQGATEAFF

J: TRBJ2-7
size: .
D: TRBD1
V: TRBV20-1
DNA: TGCAGTGCTGGCCAGAGACAGGGGAACTACGAGCAGTACTTC
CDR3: CSAGQRQGNYEQYF

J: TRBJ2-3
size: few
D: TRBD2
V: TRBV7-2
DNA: TGTGCCAGCAGCGGGGGACTAGCTACGCAGTATTTT
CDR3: CASSGGLATQYF

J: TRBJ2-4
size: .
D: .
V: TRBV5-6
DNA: TGTGCCAGCAGCTTGGGACAGCTGAAAAACATTCAGTACTTC
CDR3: CASSLGQLKNIQYF

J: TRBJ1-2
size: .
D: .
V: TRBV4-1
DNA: TGCGCCAGCCGAGGCTTCGGGGCCGGGGGGGCCTTGGATGGCTACACCTTC
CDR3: CASRGFGAGGALDGYTF

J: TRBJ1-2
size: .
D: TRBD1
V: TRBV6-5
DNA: TGTGCCAGCAGTTACTCATCCGGGACAGGGGATCGCTACACCTTC
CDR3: CASSYSSGTGDRYTF

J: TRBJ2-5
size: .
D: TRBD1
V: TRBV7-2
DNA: TGTGCCAGCAGCTCGGACAGGGGGCGCCAAGAGACCCAGTACTTC
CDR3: CASSSDRGRQETQYF

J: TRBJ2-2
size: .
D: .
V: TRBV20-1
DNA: TGCAGTGCGCCCAGGGGTTACACCGGGGAGCTGTTTTTT
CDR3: CSAPRGYTGELFF

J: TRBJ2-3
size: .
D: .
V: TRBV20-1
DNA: TGCAGTGCCACAGACAGGAGACGCACAGATACGCAGTATTTT
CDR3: CSATDRRRTDTQYF

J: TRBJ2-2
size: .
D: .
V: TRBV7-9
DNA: TGTGCCAGCAGCTTTCCCCAGGAGGGGAAGGTCACCGGGGAGCTGTTTTTT
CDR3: CASSFPQEGKVTGELFF

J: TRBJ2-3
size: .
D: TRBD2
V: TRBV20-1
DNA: TGCAGTGCAACTAGCGGGAGGTTAGATACGCAGTATTTT
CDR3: CSATSGRLDTQYF

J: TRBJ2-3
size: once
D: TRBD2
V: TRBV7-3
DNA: TGTGCCAGCAGTCACGGGGGGGCTACGCAGTATTTT
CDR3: CASSHGGATQYF

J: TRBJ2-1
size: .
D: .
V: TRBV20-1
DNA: TGCAGTGCTAGCGCCGGGACTGGGAACAATGAGCAGTTCTTC
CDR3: CSASAGTGNNEQFF